This T cell receptor (beta chain) was recorded in a study of blood T cell repertoires in COVID-19. At the level of the study: COVID-19 samples from acute and convalescent phases originated in the United States, Italy and Spain. T cells, B-cell-depleted T cells, or PBMCs supplied cDNA or gDNA.

The germline V gene encodes CDR1 LNHDA and CDR2 SQIVND (reference sequence). Losses at the gene ends were 4 bases for V and 2 bases for J; bases not matched to a gene: 3. The CDR3 has 14 residues. The authors' processing: The authors estimated nucleated cell counts from reference gene primer amplification. The table came from immunoSEQ multiplex PCR; TCRdb's copy has only in-frame clones and leaves some out. That table supplies the V and J calls and clone size; D and trimming were determined from the DNA. The table lists around 180,000 clones, about 88% of them singletons. The sequenced sample was peripheral blood. The receptor's source is a man in his sixties with acute or convalescent COVID-19. V and J are TRBV19 and TRBJ2-5; 8 bases align to TRBD2. The CDR3 DNA reads as TGTGCCAGTAGTAACCGGGGGGGACAAGAGACCCAGTACTTC. Translated: CASSNRGGQETQYF.